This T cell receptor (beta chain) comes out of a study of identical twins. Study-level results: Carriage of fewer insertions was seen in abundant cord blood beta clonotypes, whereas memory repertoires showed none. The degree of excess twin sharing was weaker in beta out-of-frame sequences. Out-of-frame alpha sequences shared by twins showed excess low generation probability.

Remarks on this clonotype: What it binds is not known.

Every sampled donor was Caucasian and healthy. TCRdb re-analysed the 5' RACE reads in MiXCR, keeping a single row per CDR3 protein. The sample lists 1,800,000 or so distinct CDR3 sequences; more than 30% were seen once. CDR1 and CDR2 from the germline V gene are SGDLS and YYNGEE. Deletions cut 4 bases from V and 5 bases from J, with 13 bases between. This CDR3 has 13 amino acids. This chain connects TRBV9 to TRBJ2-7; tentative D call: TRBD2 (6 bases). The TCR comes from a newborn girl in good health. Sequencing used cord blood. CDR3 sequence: CASSPGWGDEQYF. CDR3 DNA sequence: TGTGCCAGCAGCCCTGGATGGGGGGACGAGCAGTACTTC.